This section outlines one T cell receptor beta chain sequence together with its context. The table came from immunoSEQ multiplex PCR; TCRdb's copy has only in-frame clones and leaves some out. The sample contains about 1.1 million clones, around three quarters of which appear only once. Germline CDR1 is MNHEY and CDR2 is SVGAGI. The CDR3 has 14 amino acids. Trimming took 5 bases from V and 9 from J; bases not matched to a gene: 9. The source of the sample is a study of shared clonotypes between healthy human individuals. It was into CD45RA+ naive and CD45RA-negative memory subsets that the CD4+ cells were split.

The sequenced sample was memory CD4+ T cells from PBMCs. As to subset: CD45RA-negative fraction. The origin of this receptor is a man between 18 and 29 years old in good health. Some clones in this sample may be carry-over from other donors' samples. The V gene is TRBV6-5, the J gene TRBJ1-2; 10 nucleotides line up with TRBD1. The CDR3 DNA follows: TGTGCCAGCAGTAAGACCGGGACAGGGGTTCGCTACACCTTC. This codes for CASSKTGTGVRYTF.